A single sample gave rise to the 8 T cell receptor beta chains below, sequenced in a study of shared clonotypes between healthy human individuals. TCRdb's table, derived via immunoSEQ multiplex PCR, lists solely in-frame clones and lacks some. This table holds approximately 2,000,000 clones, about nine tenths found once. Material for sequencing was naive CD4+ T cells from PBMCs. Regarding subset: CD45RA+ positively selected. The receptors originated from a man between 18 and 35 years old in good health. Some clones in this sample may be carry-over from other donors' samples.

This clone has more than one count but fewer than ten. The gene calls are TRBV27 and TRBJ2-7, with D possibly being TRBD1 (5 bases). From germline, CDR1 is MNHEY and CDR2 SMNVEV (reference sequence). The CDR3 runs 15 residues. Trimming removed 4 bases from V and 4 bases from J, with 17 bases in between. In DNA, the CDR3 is TGTGCCAGCAGTTCTGCAAACCGGAGACAGTACGAGCAGTACTTC. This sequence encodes CASSSANRRQYEQYF.

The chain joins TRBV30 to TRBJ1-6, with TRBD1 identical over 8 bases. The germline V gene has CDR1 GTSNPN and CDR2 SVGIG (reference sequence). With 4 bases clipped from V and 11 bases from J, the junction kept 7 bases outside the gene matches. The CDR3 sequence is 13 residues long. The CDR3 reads CAWIGQGGTPLHF. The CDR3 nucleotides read TGTGCCTGGATCGGACAGGGAGGGACACCCCTCCACTTT.

The CDR3 region is CASSPQAGETQYF. The CDR3 nucleotides are TGTGCCAGCAGCCCCCAGGCAGGGGAGACCCAGTACTTC. The chain couples TRBV5-5 to TRBJ2-5, with D maybe TRBD1 (5 bases). The CDR3 length is 13 residues. Germline V gives CDR1 SGHKS, CDR2 YYEKEE (reference sequence). The germline V and J ends were trimmed by 4 bases and 5 bases, with 12 bases remaining between them.

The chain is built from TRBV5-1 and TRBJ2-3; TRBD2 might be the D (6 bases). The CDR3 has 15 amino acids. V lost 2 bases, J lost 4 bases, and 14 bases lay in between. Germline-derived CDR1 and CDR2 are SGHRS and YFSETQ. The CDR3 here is CASSFPTGEADTQYF. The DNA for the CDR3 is TGCGCCAGCAGCTTTCCGACGGGAGAGGCAGATACGCAGTATTTT.

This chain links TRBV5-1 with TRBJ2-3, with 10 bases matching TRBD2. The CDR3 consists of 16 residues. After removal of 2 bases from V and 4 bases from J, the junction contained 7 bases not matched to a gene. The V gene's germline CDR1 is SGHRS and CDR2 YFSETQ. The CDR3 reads CASSFQLAGRADTQYF. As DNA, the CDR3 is TGCGCCAGCAGCTTCCAACTAGCGGGACGGGCAGATACGCAGTATTTT.

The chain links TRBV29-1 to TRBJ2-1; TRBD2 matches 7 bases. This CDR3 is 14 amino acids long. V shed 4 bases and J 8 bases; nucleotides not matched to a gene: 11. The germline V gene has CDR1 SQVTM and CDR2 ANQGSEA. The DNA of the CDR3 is TGCAGCGTTGTGATCCCCAAACTAGCGTATGAGCAGTTCTTC. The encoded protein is CSVVIPKLAYEQFF.

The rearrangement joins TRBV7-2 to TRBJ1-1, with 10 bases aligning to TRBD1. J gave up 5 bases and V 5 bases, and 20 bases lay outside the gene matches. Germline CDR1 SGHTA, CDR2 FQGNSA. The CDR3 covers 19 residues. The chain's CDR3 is CASSHPPGQGIPRSTEAFF. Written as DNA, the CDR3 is TGTGCCAGCAGCCACCCACCGGGACAGGGGATCCCCCGGAGTACTGAAGCTTTCTTT.

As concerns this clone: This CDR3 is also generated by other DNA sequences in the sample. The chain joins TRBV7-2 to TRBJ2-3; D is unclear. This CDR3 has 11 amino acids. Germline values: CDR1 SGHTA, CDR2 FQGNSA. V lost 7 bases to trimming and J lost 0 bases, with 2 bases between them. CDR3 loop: CASTSTDTQYF. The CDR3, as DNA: TGTGCCAGCACCAGCACAGATACGCAGTATTTT.